What follows is one T cell receptor beta chain and its context. Its matching antigen is unknown. Initially, at the first diagnosis of hyperthyroidism and before any ophthalmopathy symptoms, blood was sampled. Authors of the study amplified TCR beta CDR3 regions from RNA transcripts. RT-PCR in the first round (using the HTBI primer set) targeted the TCR CDR3. MiXCR was run by TCRdb on the multiplex PCR reads, yielding one entry per CDR3 protein. The data hold 160,000 or so distinct CDR3 sequences, with just under 9.5% observed a single time. This sample was included in a study of T cells in Graves' hyperthyroidism and ophthalmopathy. For the study at large: Peripheral blood collection took place at initial diagnosis, before any treatment.

There are 16 residues in the CDR3. V lost 3 bases to trimming and J lost 9 bases, with 21 bases between them. Germline V gene data show CDR1 as SGHVS and CDR2 as FQNEAQ. Overall study findings and caveats: Most thyroid-expanded clonotypes above 0.001 were also found in blood.

Sequencing was done on a sample of blood. The V and J genes are TRBV7-8 and TRBJ2-4, with D possibly being TRBD1 or TRBD2 (5 bases each). The receptor comes from a woman aged 18-29 years with Graves' hyperthyroidism that later progressed to Graves' ophthalmopathy. The CDR3 is CASSLSGTRAGSIQYF. CDR3 bases: TGTGCCAGCAGCTTGTCCGGGACCCGGGCAGGAAGCATTCAGTACTTC.